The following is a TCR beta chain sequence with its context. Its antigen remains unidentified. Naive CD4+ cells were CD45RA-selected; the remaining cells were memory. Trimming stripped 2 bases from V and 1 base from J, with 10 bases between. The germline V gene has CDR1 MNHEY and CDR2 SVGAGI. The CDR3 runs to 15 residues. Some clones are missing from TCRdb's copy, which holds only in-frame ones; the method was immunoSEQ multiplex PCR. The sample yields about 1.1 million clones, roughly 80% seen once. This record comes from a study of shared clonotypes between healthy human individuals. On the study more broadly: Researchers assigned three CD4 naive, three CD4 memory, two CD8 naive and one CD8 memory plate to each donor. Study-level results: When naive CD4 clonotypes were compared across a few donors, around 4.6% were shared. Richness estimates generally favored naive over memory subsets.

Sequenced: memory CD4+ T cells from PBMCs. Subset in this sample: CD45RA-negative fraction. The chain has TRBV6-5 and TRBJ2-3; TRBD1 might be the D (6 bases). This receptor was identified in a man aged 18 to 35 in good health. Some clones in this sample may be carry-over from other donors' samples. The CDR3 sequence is CASSYRGLGTDTQYF. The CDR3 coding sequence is TGTGCCAGCAGTTACAGGGGGTTGGGCACAGATACGCAGTATTTT.